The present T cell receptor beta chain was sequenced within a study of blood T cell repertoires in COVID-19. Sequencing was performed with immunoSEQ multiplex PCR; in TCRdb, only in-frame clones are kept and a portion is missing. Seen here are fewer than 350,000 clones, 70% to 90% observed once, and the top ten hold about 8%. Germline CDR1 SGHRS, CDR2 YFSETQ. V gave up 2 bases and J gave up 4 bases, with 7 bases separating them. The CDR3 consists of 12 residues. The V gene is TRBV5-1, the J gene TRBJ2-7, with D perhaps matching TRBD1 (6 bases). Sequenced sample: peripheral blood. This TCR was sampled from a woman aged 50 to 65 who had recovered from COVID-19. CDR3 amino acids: CASSFQGYEQYF. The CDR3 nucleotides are TGCGCCAGCAGCTTCCAGGGGTACGAGCAGTACTTC.